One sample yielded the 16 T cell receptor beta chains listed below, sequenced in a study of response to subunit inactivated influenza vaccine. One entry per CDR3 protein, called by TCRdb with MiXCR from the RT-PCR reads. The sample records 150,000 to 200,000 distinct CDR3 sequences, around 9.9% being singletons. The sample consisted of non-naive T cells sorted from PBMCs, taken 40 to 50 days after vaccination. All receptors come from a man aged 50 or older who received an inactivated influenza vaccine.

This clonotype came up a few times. The chain's CDR3 is CSVLHYGYTF. The CDR3 nucleotides are TGCAGCGTTCTCCACTATGGCTACACCTTC. V is TRBV29-1 and J is TRBJ1-2; D remains unclear. Between the trimmed V and J ends, which lost 5 bases and 3 bases, there was a span of 4 bases. The CDR3 totals 10 residues. CDR1 and CDR2 from the germline V gene are SQVTM and ANQGSEA. Combining the CDR3 with reference TRBV29-1 and TRBJ1-2 gives the whole variable domain SAVISQKPSRDICQRGTSLTIQCQVDSQVTMMFWYRQQPGQSLTLIATANQGSEATYESGFVIDKFPISRPNLTFSTLTVSNMSPEDSSIYLCSVLHYGYTFGSGTRLTVV.

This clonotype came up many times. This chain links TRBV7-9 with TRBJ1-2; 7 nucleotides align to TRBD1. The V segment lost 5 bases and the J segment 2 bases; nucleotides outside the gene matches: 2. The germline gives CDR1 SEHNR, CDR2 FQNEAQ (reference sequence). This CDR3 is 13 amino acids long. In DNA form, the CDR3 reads TGTGCCAGCAGCGCAGGGGGGAACTATGGCTACACCTTC. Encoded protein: CASSAGGNYGYTF.

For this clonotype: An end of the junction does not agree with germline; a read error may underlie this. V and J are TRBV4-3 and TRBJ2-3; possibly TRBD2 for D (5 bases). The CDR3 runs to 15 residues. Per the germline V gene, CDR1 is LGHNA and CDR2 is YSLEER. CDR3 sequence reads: CASSQVYSSTDTQNF. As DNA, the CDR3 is TGCGCCAGCAGCCAAGTGTATTCTAGCACAGATACGCAGAATTTT.

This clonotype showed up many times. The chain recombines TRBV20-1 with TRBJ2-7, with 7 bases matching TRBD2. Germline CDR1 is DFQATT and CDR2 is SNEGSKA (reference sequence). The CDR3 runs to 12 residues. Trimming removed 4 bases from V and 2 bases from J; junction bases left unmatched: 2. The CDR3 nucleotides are TGCAGTGCTACTAGCGGTACCTACGAGCAGTACTTC. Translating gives CSATSGTYEQYF.

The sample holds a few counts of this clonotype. CDR3: CASSFKRLAGFDGQETQYF. The CDR3 DNA follows: TGCGCCAGCAGCTTTAAACGACTAGCGGGGTTTGACGGGCAAGAGACCCAGTACTTC. The chain has TRBV5-1 and TRBJ2-5; 11 bases agree with TRBD2. After removal of 2 bases from V and 2 bases from J, the junction contained 14 bases not matched to a gene. This CDR3 is built from 19 residues. The germline V gene has CDR1 SGHRS and CDR2 YFSETQ.

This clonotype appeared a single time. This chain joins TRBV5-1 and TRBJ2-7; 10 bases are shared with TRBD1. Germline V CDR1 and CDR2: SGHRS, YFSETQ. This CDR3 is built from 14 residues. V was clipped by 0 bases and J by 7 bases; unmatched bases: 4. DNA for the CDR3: TGCGCCAGCAGCTTGGTGACAGGGGGCAGGGAGCAGTACTTC. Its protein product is CASSLVTGGREQYF.

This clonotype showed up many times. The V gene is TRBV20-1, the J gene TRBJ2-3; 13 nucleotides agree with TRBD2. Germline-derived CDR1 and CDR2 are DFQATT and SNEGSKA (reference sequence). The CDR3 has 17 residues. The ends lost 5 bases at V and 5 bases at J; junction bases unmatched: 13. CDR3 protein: CSAGTSGTGFLLDTQYF. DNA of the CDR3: TGCAGTGCTGGGACTAGCGGGACCGGTTTTCTTCTAGATACGCAGTATTTT.

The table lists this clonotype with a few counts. CDR3 sequence (DNA): TGCGCCAGCGGCGCCGGGACTAGAGACAATGAGCAGTTCTTC. Translation gives CASGAGTRDNEQFF. This sequence joins TRBV5-1 and TRBJ2-1, with 8 bases lining up with TRBD2. V gave up 7 bases and J gave up 5 bases; unmatched junction bases: 8. CDR1 SGHRS and CDR2 YFSETQ come from the germline V gene. This CDR3 has 14 amino acids. Variable domain in full (rest from reference TRBV5-1 and TRBJ2-1): KAGVTQTPRYLIKTRGQQVTLSCSPISGHRSVSWYQQTPGQGLQFLFEYFSETQRNKGNFPGRFSGRQFSNSRSEMNVSTLELGDSALYLCASGAGTRDNEQFFGPGTRLTVL.

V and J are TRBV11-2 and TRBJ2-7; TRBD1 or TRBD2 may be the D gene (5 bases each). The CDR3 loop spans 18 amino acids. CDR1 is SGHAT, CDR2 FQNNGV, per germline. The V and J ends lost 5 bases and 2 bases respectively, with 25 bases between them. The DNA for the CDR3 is TGTGCCAGCAGCCCCCGGAGTCTTAGGGGAAGGGGACCCTACGAGCAGTACTTC. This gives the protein CASSPRSLRGRGPYEQYF.

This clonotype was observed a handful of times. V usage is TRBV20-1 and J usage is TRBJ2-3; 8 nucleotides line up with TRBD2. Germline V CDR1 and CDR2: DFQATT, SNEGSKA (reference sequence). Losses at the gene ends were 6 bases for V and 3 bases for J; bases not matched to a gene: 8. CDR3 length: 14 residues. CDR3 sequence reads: CSADRAGETDTQYF. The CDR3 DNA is TGCAGTGCCGACCGAGCGGGGGAGACAGATACGCAGTATTTT.

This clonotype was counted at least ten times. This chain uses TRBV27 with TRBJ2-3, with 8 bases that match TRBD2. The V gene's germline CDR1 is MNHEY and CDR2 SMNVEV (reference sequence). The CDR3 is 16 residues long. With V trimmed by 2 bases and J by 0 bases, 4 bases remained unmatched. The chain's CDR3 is CASSLIAGTSTDTQYF. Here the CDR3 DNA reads TGTGCCAGCAGTTTAATAGCGGGGACTAGCACAGATACGCAGTATTTT.

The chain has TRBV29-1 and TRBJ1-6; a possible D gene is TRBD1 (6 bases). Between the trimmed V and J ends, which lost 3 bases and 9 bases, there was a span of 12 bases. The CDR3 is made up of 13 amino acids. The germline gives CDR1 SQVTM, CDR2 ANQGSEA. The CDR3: CSVDTGPGSPLHF. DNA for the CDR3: TGCAGCGTTGATACAGGGCCGGGTTCACCCCTCCACTTT.

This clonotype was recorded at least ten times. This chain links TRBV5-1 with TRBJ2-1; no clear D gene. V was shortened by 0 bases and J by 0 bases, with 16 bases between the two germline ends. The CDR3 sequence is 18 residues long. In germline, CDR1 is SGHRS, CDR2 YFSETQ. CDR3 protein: CASSLARRAESSYNEQFF. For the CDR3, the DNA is TGCGCCAGCAGCTTGGCTCGCCGGGCGGAAAGCTCCTACAATGAGCAGTTCTTC. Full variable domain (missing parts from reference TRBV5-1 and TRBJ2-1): KAGVTQTPRYLIKTRGQQVTLSCSPISGHRSVSWYQQTPGQGLQFLFEYFSETQRNKGNFPGRFSGRQFSNSRSEMNVSTLELGDSALYLCASSLARRAESSYNEQFFGPGTRLTVL.

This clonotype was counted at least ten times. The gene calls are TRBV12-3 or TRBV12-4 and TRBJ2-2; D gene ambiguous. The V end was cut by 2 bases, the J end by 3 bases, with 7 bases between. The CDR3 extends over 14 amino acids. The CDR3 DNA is TGTGCCAGCAGTTTATCCAGTTACACCGGGGAGCTGTTTTTT. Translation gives CASSLSSYTGELFF.

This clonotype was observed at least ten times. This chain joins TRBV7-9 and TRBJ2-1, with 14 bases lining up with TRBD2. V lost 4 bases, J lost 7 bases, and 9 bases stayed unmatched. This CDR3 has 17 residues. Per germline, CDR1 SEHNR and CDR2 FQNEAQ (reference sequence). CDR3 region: CASSSLGLAGVRNEQFF. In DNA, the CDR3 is TGTGCCAGCAGCTCGCTGGGACTAGCGGGGGTGCGTAATGAGCAGTTCTTC.

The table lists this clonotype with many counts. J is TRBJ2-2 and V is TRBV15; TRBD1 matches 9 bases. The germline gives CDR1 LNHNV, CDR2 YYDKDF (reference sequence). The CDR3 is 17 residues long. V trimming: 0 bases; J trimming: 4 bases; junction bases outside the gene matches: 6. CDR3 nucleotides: TGTGCCACCAGCAGAGATAGGGGGACAGGGCCCACCGGGGAGCTGTTTTTT. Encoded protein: CATSRDRGTGPTGELFF.